This T cell receptor beta chain was documented in a study of blood T cell repertoires in COVID-19. Across the whole study: Both acute and convalescent COVID-19 samples were obtained from the United States, Italy and Spain. PBMCs, B-cell-depleted T cells, or T cells provided the cDNA or gDNA that made up the material.

Source study methods: Cell counts per sample came from amplifying reference gene primers. Some clones are missing from TCRdb's copy, which holds only in-frame ones; the method was immunoSEQ multiplex PCR. V and J calls and clone size come straight from that table; D and trimming were deduced from the DNA. The sample consists of some 45,000 clones, roughly 87% of them appearing once. Per the germline V gene, CDR1 is SGHDN and CDR2 is FVKESK. The trim removed 1 base at V and 5 bases at J, leaving 11 bases unmatched. The CDR3 runs 17 residues. Specimen: peripheral blood. This clonotype was sampled from a human donor in a cohort sampled during active COVID-19. The chain links TRBV14 to TRBJ2-5, with 9 positions matching TRBD2. The CDR3 DNA reads TGTGCCAGCAGCCAAGCGATTAGCGGGAGAGGTTGGGAGACCCAGTACTTC. Protein: CASSQAISGRGWETQYF.